One sample yielded the 9 T cell receptor beta chains listed below, sequenced in a study of PD-L1 blockade in urothelial cancer. Clones were read by immunoSEQ multiplex PCR, and TCRdb kept only the in-frame ones, dropping some. The sample contains roughly 56,000 clones, around 79% of which appear only once. The specimen was PBMCs, collected around atezolizumab (anti-PD-L1) treatment. The receptor set was obtained from a man aged 65-85 years with urothelial cancer.

The V gene is TRBV30, the J gene TRBJ2-3, with 8 bases that match TRBD2. The CDR3 loop spans 18 amino acids. Germline loops: CDR1 GTSNPN, CDR2 SVGIG (reference sequence). The V segment lost 2 bases and the J segment 3 bases; nucleotides outside the gene matches: 16. CDR3 sequence (DNA): TGTGCCTGGAGTTTTTCCCAGCGGGAGAGGGGTTGGACAGATACGCAGTATTTT. Amino acid sequence: CAWSFSQRERGWTDTQYF. Drawing the rest from reference TRBV30 and TRBJ2-3, the complete variable domain is SQTIHQWPATLVQPVGSPLSLECTVEGTSNPNLYWYRQAAGRGLQLLFYSVGIGQISSEVPQNLSASRPQDRQFILSSKKLLLSDSGFYLCAWSFSQRERGWTDTQYFGPGTRLTVL.

The rearrangement joins TRBV4-2 to TRBJ2-7, with D possibly matching TRBD2 (6 bases). This CDR3 contains 16 residues. Germline lookup yields CDR1 LGHNA and CDR2 YNFKEQ. Trimming cost V 0 bases and J 3 bases, with 15 bases left between them. This CDR3 is CASSQEGSGRHYEQYF. In nucleotides, the CDR3 is TGTGCCAGCAGCCAAGAAGGGTCCGGGAGACACTACGAGCAGTACTTC.

The rearrangement joins TRBV5-1 to TRBJ2-2; D call uncertain. CDR1 is SGHRS and CDR2 is YFSETQ in the germline V gene. This CDR3 spans 15 amino acids. Trimming took 2 bases from V and 1 from J, leaving 9 bases between them. CDR3 in amino acids: CASSLEPLNTGELFF. The CDR3 bases are TGCGCCAGCAGCTTAGAGCCCCTGAACACCGGGGAGCTGTTTTTT.

The chain employs TRBV5-4 and TRBJ2-5; D unresolved. CDR1 and CDR2 from the germline V gene are SGHNT and YYREEE (reference sequence). The CDR3 has 12 residues. The V gene lost 3 bases and the J gene lost 0 bases, with 3 bases spanning the gap. CDR3 amino acids: CASSSNQETQYF. The CDR3, as DNA: TGTGCCAGCAGCTCCAACCAAGAGACCCAGTACTTC.

The chain has TRBV7-8 and TRBJ1-2; 8 bases agree with TRBD1. Unmatched junction bases numbered 4, after V lost 3 bases and J lost 4 bases. Germline V lookup: CDR1 SGHVS, CDR2 FQNEAQ. This CDR3 has 14 residues. The CDR3 nucleotides are TGTGCCAGCAGCTTGAACAGGGGGGCCTATGGCTACACCTTC. Translating it yields CASSLNRGAYGYTF.

The chain carries TRBV10-2 and TRBJ2-7; weak D call: TRBD2 (5 bases). V dropped 1 base and J dropped 6 bases, with 16 bases sitting between them. The CDR3 has 15 residues. Germline lookup yields CDR1 WSHSY and CDR2 SAAADI. The CDR3 bases are TGCGCCAGCAGTGAGTTCGGAGGCGCGGCGGGCGAGCAGTACTTC. It specifies CASSEFGGAAGEQYF.

This clone was detected only a few times. The chain employs TRBV27 and TRBJ2-1; 9 positions match TRBD1. J was trimmed by 6 bases and V by 4 bases; bases with no gene match: 4. Germline V lookup: CDR1 MNHEY, CDR2 SMNVEV (reference sequence). The CDR3 runs 14 residues. The CDR3 bases are TGTGCCAGCAGTTCGACAGGGGGTCCCAATGAGCAGTTCTTC. It codes for CASSSTGGPNEQFF.

This CDR3 is CASSPSGILAGLTDTQYF. The CDR3 DNA reads as TGTGCCAGCAGTCCCTCAGGTATCCTAGCGGGCCTAACAGATACGCAGTATTTT. The rearrangement joins TRBV5-4 to TRBJ2-3, with TRBD2 matching over 8 bases. The ends lost 5 bases at V and 3 bases at J; junction bases unmatched: 17. CDR1 is SGHNT and CDR2 is YYREEE in the germline V gene (reference sequence). The CDR3 contains 18 residues.

This sequence joins TRBV2 and TRBJ2-2; TRBD2 aligns across 14 bases. This CDR3 has 14 amino acids. The germline V gene has CDR1 SNHLY and CDR2 FYNNEI. V was clipped by 9 bases and J by 5 bases; unmatched bases: 2. The CDR3 sequence is CARGTSGSTGELFF. The CDR3 bases are TGTGCCAGGGGGACTAGCGGGAGTACCGGGGAGCTGTTTTTT.